Listed here are 28 T cell receptor beta chains from one sample, sequenced in a study of T cells after yellow fever vaccination. A single record per CDR3 protein comes from TCRdb applying MiXCR to the 5' RACE reads. The sample gives around 100,000 distinct CDR3 sequences, 7% to 8.5% of which show up once; roughly 23% is in the top ten. The sequencing here drew on CD8+ T cells sorted from PBMCs, taken 45 days after the yellow fever booster vaccination. These receptors all come from a man younger than 40 who received the YFV17D yellow fever vaccine.

This clonotype was picked up a small number of times. The chain links TRBV4-3 to TRBJ2-6; TRBD1 is a possible D gene (5 bases). The germline V and J ends were trimmed by 0 bases and 3 bases, with 15 bases remaining between them. Germline loops: CDR1 LGHNA, CDR2 YSLEER. The CDR3 length is 18 residues. The CDR3 DNA reads TGCGCCAGCAGCCAAGAAATGGCCAGGGTGGATGGGGCCAACGTCCTGACTTTC. The encoded protein is CASSQEMARVDGANVLTF.

Many counts were recorded for this clonotype. This sequence joins TRBV12-3 or TRBV12-4 and TRBJ2-7; D gene uncertain. Trimming cost V 5 bases and J 5 bases, with 16 bases left between them. The CDR3 sequence is 14 residues long. The CDR3 loop reads CASSLHGSLDEQYF. For the CDR3, the DNA is TGTGCCAGCAGTCTCCACGGATCTCTGGACGAGCAGTACTTC.

This chain connects TRBV12-3 or TRBV12-4 to TRBJ2-2; TRBD2 is a possible D gene (5 bases). The CDR3 extends over 15 amino acids. Trimming pared 6 bases from V and 1 base from J, leaving 12 bases between. The CDR3 loop reads CASRGGGLNTGELFF. In DNA form, the CDR3 reads TGTGCCAGCAGAGGTGGCGGGCTGAACACCGGGGAGCTGTTTTTT.

In its sample, this clonotype was seen many times. This chain joins TRBV10-1 and TRBJ2-1; D not resolved. The CDR3 spans 13 residues. Trimming pared 0 bases from V and 12 bases from J, leaving 12 bases between. Germline CDR1 WNHNN, CDR2 SYGVQD (reference sequence). Here the CDR3 DNA reads TGCGCCAGCAGTGAGTCTGGAACAATGACGCAGTTCTTC. As protein: CASSESGTMTQFF.

This clonotype showed up many times. V gene TRBV9 combines with J gene TRBJ2-1; D gene uncertain. The V end lost 0 bases, the J end lost 6 bases, and 16 bases lay between the germline ends. This CDR3 contains 16 residues. Germline CDR1 and CDR2: SGDLS and YYNGEE. The CDR3 sequence: CASSVGASRWGNEQFF. Here the CDR3 DNA reads TGTGCCAGCAGCGTAGGGGCGTCTAGATGGGGCAATGAGCAGTTCTTC. The whole variable domain, filled in from reference TRBV9 and TRBJ2-1, reads DSGVTQTPKHLITATGQRVTLRCSPRSGDLSVYWYQQSLDQGLQFLIQYYNGEERAKGNILERFSAQQFPDLHSELNLSSLELGDSALYFCASSVGASRWGNEQFFGPGTRLTVL.

The table lists this clonotype with many counts. The chain links TRBV19 to TRBJ2-3; 11 bases align to TRBD2. Germline V CDR1 and CDR2: LNHDA, SQIVND (reference sequence). V shed 10 bases and J 4 bases; nucleotides not matched to a gene: 4. This CDR3 contains 13 residues. CDR3 nucleotides: TGTGCCACCAGACTAGCGGGGTCAGATACGCAGTATTTT. Translating it yields CATRLAGSDTQYF. Full variable domain (missing parts from reference TRBV19 and TRBJ2-3): DGGITQSPKYLFRKEGQNVTLSCEQNLNHDAMYWYRQDPGQGLRLIYYSQIVNDFQKGDIAEGYSVSREKKESFPLTVTSAQKNPTAFYLCATRLAGSDTQYFGPGTRLTVL.

This clonotype was counted ten times or more. V and J are TRBV20-1 and TRBJ2-1; possibly TRBD1 or TRBD2 for D (5 bases each). CDR3 length: 13 amino acids. Germline values: CDR1 DFQATT, CDR2 SNEGSKA (reference sequence). V was clipped by 7 bases and J by 10 bases, with 20 bases between them. The CDR3, as DNA: TGCAGTGTCAAGGGACCCCCCGGAGACGAGCAGTTCTTC. Its translation: CSVKGPPGDEQFF.

There are a few counts of this clonotype. The chain combines TRBV13 with TRBJ2-3; the match to TRBD2 covers 14 bases. Trimming cost V 6 bases and J 10 bases; bases outside gene matches: 9. From germline, CDR1 is PRHDT and CDR2 FYEKMQ (reference sequence). This CDR3 contains 15 residues. The CDR3 is CASSSGLAGDLAQYF. The CDR3, as DNA: TGTGCCAGCAGTTCGGGACTAGCGGGAGACTTGGCGCAGTATTTT.

With regard to this clonotype: A much larger clonotype is one base distant, so this may be a read error. This chain uses TRBV20-1 with TRBJ2-5; tentative D call: TRBD2 (5 bases). Germline CDR1 is DFQATT and CDR2 is SNEGSKA (reference sequence). V was trimmed by 6 bases and J by 1 base, leaving 18 bases between them. The CDR3 is made up of 15 amino acids. The CDR3 DNA reads TGCAGTGCGCGGGCTATAGGAGGACTCCAAGAGACCCAGTACTTC. This codes for CSARAIGGLQETQYF.

CDR3 sequence reads: CASSEVRIYEQYF. CDR3 nucleotides: TGCGCCAGCAGTGAAGTCAGGATCTACGAGCAGTACTTC. The V and J genes are TRBV10-2 and TRBJ2-7; D gene unclear. This CDR3 region has 13 residues. V was cut by 3 bases and J by 3 bases, with 9 bases left in between. Germline lookup yields CDR1 WSHSY and CDR2 SAAADI.

This clonotype occurred many times. The chain couples TRBV11-1 to TRBJ2-4; weak D call: TRBD1 (6 bases). The germline V gene encodes CDR1 SGHAT and CDR2 FQDESV (reference sequence). The CDR3 totals 14 residues. The V end lost 3 bases, the J end lost 1 base, and 7 bases lay between the germline ends. CDR3 protein: CASSLGAAKNIQYF. In nucleotides, the CDR3 is TGTGCCAGCAGCTTGGGGGCGGCCAAAAACATTCAGTACTTC.

This clonotype showed up many times. The rearrangement links TRBV5-6 to TRBJ1-4; D is unclear. CDR3 length equals 14 residues. The V end lost 4 bases, the J end lost 8 bases, and 15 bases lay between the germline ends. Germline values: CDR1 SGHDT, CDR2 YYEEEE. CDR3 in amino acids: CASSNHLPREKLFF. CDR3 DNA: TGTGCCAGCAGCAATCACCTCCCCAGAGAAAAACTGTTTTTT.

This clonotype was seen repeatedly, ten times or more. The rearrangement joins TRBV6-5 to TRBJ1-4, with D possibly matching TRBD1 (6 bases). Between the trimmed V and J ends, which lost 0 bases and 7 bases, there was a span of 12 bases. The CDR3 consists of 15 residues. CDR1 MNHEY and CDR2 SVGAGI come from the germline V gene. The CDR3 DNA follows: TGTGCCAGCAGTTACTCAGGGGGAGGTATTGAAAAACTGTTTTTT. Translation: CASSYSGGGIEKLFF.

This clonotype was found many times. The rearrangement links TRBV20-1 to TRBJ2-1; 13 nucleotides align to TRBD2. Germline lookup yields CDR1 DFQATT and CDR2 SNEGSKA (reference sequence). V gave up 6 bases and J gave up 6 bases; unmatched junction bases: 8. The CDR3 sequence is 15 residues long. The DNA of the CDR3 is TGCAGTGCGGACCGACTAGCGGGAGGTAGCAATGAGCAGTTCTTC. Encoded protein: CSADRLAGGSNEQFF.

This clonotype came up a few times. The V and J genes are TRBV6-1 and TRBJ2-3; 9 nucleotides agree with TRBD2. V lost 11 bases and J lost 1; bases outside the gene matches: 7. Germline values: CDR1 MNHNS, CDR2 SASEGT. The CDR3 is 14 residues long. Here the CDR3 reads CASLAGVGTDTQYF. Here the CDR3 DNA reads TGTGCCTCCTTAGCGGGAGTCGGCACAGATACGCAGTATTTT.

With respect to this clonotype: A much larger clone lies a single base off, so this may be a read error. V usage is TRBV5-1 and J usage is TRBJ1-1; D is possibly TRBD1 (5 bases). Between the trimmed V and J ends, which lost 0 bases and 1 base, there was a span of 10 bases. The CDR3 sequence is 15 residues long. Germline-derived CDR1 and CDR2 are SGHRS and YFSETQ. As DNA, the CDR3 is TGCGCCAGCAGCTTGGCAGGGAAAGGGAACACTGAAGCTTTCTTT. Its translation: CASSLAGKGNTEAFF.

In its sample, this clonotype was seen many times. The V call is TRBV6-2 or TRBV6-3, the J call TRBJ2-7; 9 bases map to TRBD2. The germline gives CDR1 MNHEY, CDR2 SVGEGT. This CDR3 has 16 residues. Germline trimming cut 5 bases from V and 4 bases from J; bases unmatched to any gene: 12. Here the CDR3 reads CASSIPPGLASYEQYF. The DNA of the CDR3 is TGTGCCAGCAGTATCCCGCCGGGACTAGCCTCATACGAGCAGTACTTC.

There are many counts of this clonotype. CDR3: CASRPTNSYEQYF. For the CDR3, the DNA is TGTGCCAGCAGACCGACAAACTCCTACGAGCAGTACTTC. V and J are TRBV7-2 and TRBJ2-7; D is uncertain. The CDR3 has 13 residues. The V gene's germline CDR1 is SGHTA and CDR2 FQGNSA. The V gene lost 6 bases and the J gene lost 0 bases, with 9 bases spanning the gap.

The chain combines TRBV27 with TRBJ2-1; 14 bases line up with TRBD2. The CDR3 is 15 residues long. Germline assignment: CDR1 MNHEY and CDR2 SMNVEV (reference sequence). Trimming at V came to 8 bases and at J to 7 bases, leaving 7 bases not matched to a gene. The CDR3 region is CASGAGTSGSNEQFF. The CDR3 DNA is TGTGCCAGCGGTGCCGGGACTAGCGGGAGTAATGAGCAGTTCTTC.

The V gene is TRBV4-3, the J gene TRBJ2-5, with TRBD2 matching over 12 bases. CDR1 is LGHNA and CDR2 is YSLEER in the germline V gene. The CDR3 runs to 17 residues. J gave up 1 base and V 1 base, and 4 bases lay outside the gene matches. The CDR3 DNA sequence: TGCGCCAGCAGCCAAGCCCCGACTAGCGGGAGCCAAGAGACCCAGTACTTC. Its translation is CASSQAPTSGSQETQYF.

This clonotype was counted at least ten times. This chain links TRBV7-6 with TRBJ2-7; 7 bases align to TRBD2. Germline CDR1 reads SGHVS; CDR2 reads FNYEAQ. V gave up 1 base and J gave up 5 bases; unmatched junction bases: 14. The length of the CDR3 is 17 residues. CDR3 bases: TGTGCCAGCAGCTTAGTTCCGGCGGGAGATACCCCGAACGAGCAGTACTTC. Its protein product is CASSLVPAGDTPNEQYF.

There are many counts of this clonotype. The rearrangement joins TRBV29-1 to TRBJ2-1; 8 bases align to TRBD2. Germline CDR1 and CDR2: SQVTM and ANQGSEA. Trimming took 0 bases from V and 7 from J; bases not matched to a gene: 5. The CDR3 length is 14 residues. The CDR3 sequence: CSVEEAGVRNEQFF. As DNA, the CDR3 is TGCAGCGTTGAAGAAGCGGGAGTGAGAAATGAGCAGTTCTTC.

The table lists this clonotype with a few counts. The rearrangement joins TRBV30 to TRBJ1-3; D is undetermined. The CDR3 extends over 12 amino acids. Germline values: CDR1 GTSNPN, CDR2 SVGIG (reference sequence). Trimming left V 6 bases short and J 4 bases short, with 10 bases between. The CDR3 bases are TGTGCCTGCTGGATCCCCGGAAACACCATATATTTT. It is translated as CACWIPGNTIYF. Variable domain in full (rest from reference TRBV30 and TRBJ1-3): SQTIHQWPATLVQPVGSPLSLECTVEGTSNPNLYWYRQAAGRGLQLLFYSVGIGQISSEVPQNLSASRPQDRQFILSSKKLLLSDSGFYLCACWIPGNTIYFGEGSWLTVV.

This clonotype was picked up many times. This chain connects TRBV7-9 to TRBJ2-7, with 7 bases lining up with TRBD2. J was trimmed by 3 bases and V by 5 bases; bases with no gene match: 7. The CDR3 is 14 amino acids. Per the germline V gene, CDR1 is SEHNR and CDR2 is FQNEAQ (reference sequence). The CDR3 here is CASSPAGGIYEQYF. Here the CDR3 DNA reads TGTGCCAGCAGCCCGGCCGGGGGGATCTACGAGCAGTACTTC.

The table lists this clonotype with many counts. This rearrangement joins TRBV10-3 to TRBJ2-3; weak D call: TRBD2 (5 bases). The CDR3 totals 14 residues. Trimming stripped 4 bases from V and 3 bases from J, with 11 bases between. Germline CDR1 reads ENHRY; CDR2 reads SYGVKD. Here the CDR3 DNA reads TGTGCCATCAGTGGTGAGACTAAAACAGATACGCAGTATTTT. This encodes CAISGETKTDTQYF.

This rearrangement joins TRBV12-3 or TRBV12-4 to TRBJ2-1, with a possible D match to TRBD2 (5 bases). The CDR3 loop spans 14 amino acids. V was cut by 6 bases and J by 1 base, with 10 bases left in between. CDR3 loop: CASRAEESYNEQFF. The CDR3 nucleotides are TGTGCCAGCAGGGCGGAGGAGTCCTACAATGAGCAGTTCTTC.

This chain links TRBV29-1 with TRBJ2-7, with TRBD2 matching 10 bases. Looked up from germline, CDR1 is SQVTM and CDR2 is ANQGSEA. The CDR3 length is 14 residues. The junction had 7 bases not matched to a gene; V was cut back by 6 bases and J by 2 bases. Here the CDR3 reads CSVSSGRGPYEQYF. The CDR3 bases are TGCAGCGTAAGCAGCGGGAGGGGACCCTACGAGCAGTACTTC.

A word on this clonotype: A much larger clone differs from this one at a single base, so this may be a read error. The chain combines TRBV29-1 with TRBJ2-7; a weak D match, TRBD2 (6 bases). CDR1 and CDR2 from the germline V gene are SQVTM and ANQGSEA. V was pared by 6 bases and J by 9 bases, with 18 bases between. This CDR3 region has 12 residues. Here the CDR3 DNA reads TGCAGCGTCCGGGACCCGTTGGGGGGGCAGTACTTC. It is translated as CSVRDPLGGQYF.